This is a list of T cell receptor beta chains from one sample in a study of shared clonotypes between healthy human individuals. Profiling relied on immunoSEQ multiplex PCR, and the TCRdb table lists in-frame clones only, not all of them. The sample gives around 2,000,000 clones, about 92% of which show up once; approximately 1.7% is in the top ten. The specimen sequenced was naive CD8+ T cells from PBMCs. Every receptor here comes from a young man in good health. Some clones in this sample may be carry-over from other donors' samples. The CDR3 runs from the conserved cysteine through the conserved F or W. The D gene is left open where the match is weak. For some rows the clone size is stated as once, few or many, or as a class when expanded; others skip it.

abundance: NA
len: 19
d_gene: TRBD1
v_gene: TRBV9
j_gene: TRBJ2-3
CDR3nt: TGTGCCAGCAGCACTAGACAGGGGGCGAATCCAATGGCGGCAGATACGCAGTATTTT
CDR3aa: CASSTRQGANPMAADTQYF

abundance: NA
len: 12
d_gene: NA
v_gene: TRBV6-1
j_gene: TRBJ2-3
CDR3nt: TGTGCCAGCAGTGGGCTGGGAGATACGCAGTATTTT
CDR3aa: CASSGLGDTQYF

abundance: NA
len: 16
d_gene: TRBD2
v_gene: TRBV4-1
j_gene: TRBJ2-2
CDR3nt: TGCGCCAGCCGGGGACTAGCGGGAACGAACACCGGGGAGCTGTTTTTT
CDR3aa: CASRGLAGTNTGELFF

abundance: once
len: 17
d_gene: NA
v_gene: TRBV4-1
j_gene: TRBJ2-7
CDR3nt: TGCGCCAGCAGCCCAGGTTTCGTTCTAGCCGGCCCCTACGAGCAGTACTTC
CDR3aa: CASSPGFVLAGPYEQYF

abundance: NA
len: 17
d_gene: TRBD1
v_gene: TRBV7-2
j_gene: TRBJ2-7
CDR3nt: TGTGCCAGCTCCTCCCCCTCGACAGGGAGAGCCCCCTACGAGCAGTACTTC
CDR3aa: CASSSPSTGRAPYEQYF

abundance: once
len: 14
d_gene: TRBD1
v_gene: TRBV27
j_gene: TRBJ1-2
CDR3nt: TGTGCCAGCAGTTTCGGGGGACAGGGTTATGGCTACACCTTC
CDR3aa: CASSFGGQGYGYTF

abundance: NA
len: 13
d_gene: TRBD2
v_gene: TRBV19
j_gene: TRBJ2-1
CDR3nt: TGTGCCAGTTACCCTGGCGGGGGGCCTGAGCAGTTCTTC
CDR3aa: CASYPGGGPEQFF

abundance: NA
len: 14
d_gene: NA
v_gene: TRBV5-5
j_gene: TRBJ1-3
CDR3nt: TGTGCCAGCAGCCCCCGGGTCAGTGGAAACACCATATATTTT
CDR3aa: CASSPRVSGNTIYF

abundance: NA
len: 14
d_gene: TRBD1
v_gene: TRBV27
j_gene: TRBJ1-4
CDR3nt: TGTGCCAGCAGTTTAATCAGGGGGAATGAAAAACTGTTTTTT
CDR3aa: CASSLIRGNEKLFF

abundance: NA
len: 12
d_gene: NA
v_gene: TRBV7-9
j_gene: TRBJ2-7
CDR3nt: TGTGCCAGCAGCTTAGACACATTAGAGCAGTACTTC
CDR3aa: CASSLDTLEQYF